The entry that follows covers one T cell receptor (beta chain) sequence. The entry originates in a study of blood T cell repertoires in COVID-19. Germline V gives CDR1 MNHEY, CDR2 SVGAGI. The CDR3 spans 14 residues. J lost 6 bases, V lost 4 bases, and 4 bases had no gene match. The protocol was immunoSEQ multiplex PCR, while the TCRdb copy is restricted to in-frame clones and leaves out a portion. The profile shows about 120,000 clones, 60% to 85% of them singletons. The receptor was derived from a man aged 70-80 years with acute or convalescent COVID-19. Input material: peripheral blood. V is TRBV6-5 and J is TRBJ2-2; 8 nucleotides agree with TRBD2. CDR3 in DNA: TGTGCCAGCAGTTCCCTCGGGGGGGCCGGGGAGCTGTTTTTT. Translating gives CASSSLGGAGELFF.